The 10 T cell receptor beta chains below come from one sample, sequenced in a study of blood T cell repertoires in COVID-19. The table came from immunoSEQ multiplex PCR; TCRdb's copy has only in-frame clones and leaves some out. The repertoire holds around 200,000 clones, about 88% seen once, with around 4.9% in the top ten. Sequenced: peripheral blood. Receptors originate from a woman of 80 years or more with acute or convalescent COVID-19.

DNA of the CDR3: TGTGCCAGCAGCCCCCGGCTAGCGGGAGGGGTAGATACGCAGTATTTT. This translates into CASSPRLAGGVDTQYF. The V call is TRBV7-3, the J call TRBJ2-3; 12 bases are a match to TRBD2. J gave up 5 bases and V 5 bases, and 8 bases lay outside the gene matches. The CDR3 has 16 residues. CDR1 SGHTA and CDR2 FQGTGA come from the germline V gene.

The V gene is TRBV19, the J gene TRBJ2-7; the match to TRBD1 covers 10 bases. The CDR3 consists of 15 residues. The ends lost 5 bases at V and 4 bases at J; junction bases unmatched: 8. The germline gives CDR1 LNHDA, CDR2 SQIVND (reference sequence). In nucleotides, the CDR3 is TGTGCCAGTAGTCCCGGGACAGGGGAAGGGTACGAGCAGTACTTC. It codes for CASSPGTGEGYEQYF.

As for this clone: Germline and junction disagree at one end, which may indicate a read error. The chain uses TRBV18 and TRBJ2-5; the D gene is possibly TRBD1 (5 bases). Germline V gene lookup returns CDR1 KGHSH and CDR2 LQKENI. The CDR3 spans 15 residues. CDR3 in amino acids: CASSPSQGFQETQYF. CDR3 coding DNA: TGCGCCAGCTCACCATCCCAGGGTTTCCAAGAGACCCAGTACTTC.

The rearrangement joins TRBV5-4 to TRBJ2-2; weak D call: TRBD2 (5 bases). Germline V gene lookup returns CDR1 SGHNT and CDR2 YYREEE (reference sequence). Between the trimmed V and J ends, which lost 2 bases and 8 bases, there was a span of 10 bases. This CDR3 spans 13 amino acids. CDR3 residues: CASSLAETGELFF. In DNA, the CDR3 is TGTGCCAGCAGCTTAGCGGAGACTGGGGAGCTGTTTTTT.

The chain joins TRBV7-9 to TRBJ1-1, with D possibly being TRBD1 (6 bases). This CDR3 is 13 amino acids long. The V end lost 2 bases, the J end lost 3 bases, and 7 bases lay between the germline ends. Germline CDR1 reads SEHNR; CDR2 reads FQNEAQ (reference sequence). CDR3 loop: CASSLRQDTEAFF. The DNA for the CDR3 is TGTGCCAGCAGCTTAAGACAGGACACTGAAGCTTTCTTT.

The genes are TRBV4-3 and TRBJ1-4; tentative D call: TRBD1 (6 bases). The CDR3 sequence is 14 residues long. Germline V gene sequence: CDR1 LGHNA, CDR2 YSLEER. The V end was cut by 3 bases, the J end by 6 bases, with 11 bases between. For the CDR3, the DNA is TGCGCCAGCAGCCAGGCGGACAGTTATGAAAAACTGTTTTTT. As protein: CASSQADSYEKLFF.

The CDR3 nucleotides read TGTGCCAGCAGTCCCCTCAATGACTGGGGCTGGGGCTACACCTTC. Amino acid sequence: CASSPLNDWGWGYTF. The chain employs TRBV14 and TRBJ1-2; a weak D match, TRBD1 (5 bases). Germline CDR1 reads SGHDN; CDR2 reads FVKESK. V lost 6 bases to trimming and J lost 8 bases, with 22 bases between them. The CDR3 is 15 residues long.

The gene calls are TRBV5-1 and TRBJ1-2; possibly TRBD1 for D (6 bases). V was trimmed by 2 bases and J by 4 bases, leaving 6 bases between them. This CDR3 region has 12 residues. Looked up from germline, CDR1 is SGHRS and CDR2 is YFSETQ. CDR3 coding DNA: TGCGCCAGCAGCTTAGGGGGCTATGGCTACACCTTC. It specifies CASSLGGYGYTF.

The genes are TRBV15 and TRBJ1-1; D possibly corresponds to TRBD1 (5 bases). The germline gives CDR1 LNHNV, CDR2 YYDKDF (reference sequence). V shed 0 bases and J shed 6 bases, with 8 bases lying between them. There are 13 residues in the CDR3. The CDR3 nucleotides are TGTGCCACCAGCAGAGATTTAGGGGCTGAAGCTTTCTTT. This translates into CATSRDLGAEAFF.

This chain connects TRBV14 to TRBJ1-1, with no clear D. The CDR3 length is 15 residues. The V gene's germline CDR1 is SGHDN and CDR2 FVKESK. V was clipped by 4 bases and J by 4 bases, with 16 bases between them. CDR3 nucleotides: TGTGCCAGCAGCCCGTTTGTGGGTTGGAGCACTGAAGCTTTCTTT. Its protein is CASSPFVGWSTEAFF.